These T cell receptor beta chains were read from a single sample in a study of T cell clonotyping in hematopoietic cell transplantation. The data were produced by immunoSEQ multiplex PCR, yet TCRdb's version contains in-frame clones alone and is incomplete. The repertoire holds 20,000 to 30,000 clones, with approximately 82% as singletons. The sample was peripheral blood mononuclear cells, taken before stem cell transplant. The receptors stem from a woman in her sixties or seventies with acute myeloid leukemia. Some clones in this sample may be carry-over from other donors' samples. Each CDR3 is given with its conserved first and last residue. The order of the fields is D gene, V gene, J gene, clone size, CDR3 DNA, CDR3 protein. D genes are given only for firm matches. Clone size appears in some rows only: once, few, many, or a class for an expanded clone.

TRBD2,TRBV20-1,TRBJ2-1,NA,TGCAGTCCCAGCGGGAGCAATGAGCAGTTCTTC,CSPSGSNEQFF
NA,TRBV11-2,TRBJ2-7,NA,TGTGCCAGCAGCTTTACAGAGGACGAGCAGTACTTC,CASSFTEDEQYF
NA,TRBV7-6,TRBJ1-2,NA,TGTGCCAGCAGCTTGGGGGCTGGCGGCTACACCTTC,CASSLGAGGYTF
NA,TRBV6-5,TRBJ1-2,NA,TGTGCCAGCAGTCTCACAGGGACTAACTATGGCTACACCTTC,CASSLTGTNYGYTF
NA,TRBV19,TRBJ2-1,NA,TGTGCCAGTAGTCCGGGGAGTGAGCAGTTCTTC,CASSPGSEQFF
NA,TRBV5-1,TRBJ2-7,NA,TGCGCCAGCAGCTTGGCCATCTCCACGGGCGAGCAGTACTTC,CASSLAISTGEQYF
TRBD1,TRBV7-8,TRBJ2-2,NA,TGTGCCAGCAGCGCCCGACAGGGGCAGGACACCGGGGAGCTGTTTTTT,CASSARQGQDTGELFF
NA,TRBV19,TRBJ1-5,NA,TGTGCCAGTAGGTTACAGGACTGGGGCAATCAGCCCCAGCATTTT,CASRLQDWGNQPQHF
NA,TRBV2,TRBJ1-2,NA,TGTGCCAGCAGGACGGTTAACTATGGCTACACCTTC,CASRTVNYGYTF
TRBD1,TRBV6-1,TRBJ1-6,NA,TGTGCCAGCCAGACAGGGATACCCCTCCACTTT,CASQTGIPLHF
NA,TRBV2,TRBJ1-5,few,TGTGCCAGCACAGACTTTTATAGCAATCAGCCCCAGCATTTT,CASTDFYSNQPQHF
TRBD2,TRBV28,TRBJ2-5,NA,TGTGCCAGCAGTTTAGTCGGACTAGCCCCGCGCCAAGAGACCCAGTACTTC,CASSLVGLAPRQETQYF
NA,TRBV28,TRBJ1-2,NA,TGTGCCAGCAGTTCGGGGGGCTACACCTTC,CASSSGGYTF
TRBD1,TRBV7-2,TRBJ2-3,NA,TGTGCCAGCAGTCGCAACAGGGGTACAGATACGCAGTATTTT,CASSRNRGTDTQYF
NA,TRBV25-1,TRBJ2-7,NA,TGTGCCAGCAGTGAATGGGACGGGCAGGGGCACTCCTACGAGCAGTACTTC,CASSEWDGQGHSYEQYF
TRBD1,TRBV5-1,TRBJ1-2,NA,TGCGCCAGCAGCTTCGGGACAGGGGGCGACTATGGCTACACCTTC,CASSFGTGGDYGYTF
TRBD2,TRBV2,TRBJ2-7,NA,TGTGCCAGCAGACAAGGACTAGCGGGGGCCGAGCAGTACTTC,CASRQGLAGAEQYF
NA,TRBV5-6,TRBJ2-7,NA,TGTGCCAGCAGCTTGAACGGACCCACCTACGAGCAGTACTTC,CASSLNGPTYEQYF
NA,TRBV4-3,TRBJ1-3,NA,TGCGCCAGCAGCCAAGATTCGGGGTCTACTGGAAACACCATATATTTT,CASSQDSGSTGNTIYF
NA,TRBV6-6,TRBJ1-4,NA,TGTGCCAGCAGTTACTCCACAGGGAGCGAAAAACTGTTTTTT,CASSYSTGSEKLFF
TRBD1,TRBV6-5,TRBJ1-2,once,TGTGCCAGCAGCGGCCGGGACAGAGGCCATGGCTACACCTTC,CASSGRDRGHGYTF
NA,TRBV6-4,TRBJ2-6,NA,TGTGCCAGCAGCGCTTCGGGGGCAGTCTCTGGGGCCAACGTCCTGACTTTC,CASSASGAVSGANVLTF
NA,TRBV10-1,TRBJ2-2,NA,TGCGCCAGCAGTGAAGGGGCGAACACCGGGGAGCTGTTTTTT,CASSEGANTGELFF
TRBD2,TRBV25-1,TRBJ2-1,NA,TGTGCCAGCAGTGAAAGCGGGGGTAGGTACAATGAGCAGTTCTTC,CASSESGGRYNEQFF
NA,TRBV2,TRBJ2-5,once,TGTGCCAGCAGATCGGGGGTGAAGGAGACCCAGTACTTC,CASRSGVKETQYF
NA,TRBV27,TRBJ2-1,NA,TGTGCCAGCAGTTTTTTGCATTTGTTAGGGGGTGAGCAGTTCTTC,CASSFLHLLGGEQFF
TRBD1,TRBV10-3,TRBJ2-5,NA,TGTGCCATCAGAGAGGTACAGGGGGCTCAAGAGACCCAGTACTTC,CAIREVQGAQETQYF
NA,TRBV14,TRBJ2-3,NA,TGTGCCAGCAGCCAAGGGGGTCGCGGAGTAGCCACAGATACGCAGTATTTT,CASSQGGRGVATDTQYF
NA,TRBV7-2,TRBJ1-2,few,TGTGCCAGCAGCTTAACTCTGGGGGAGATTAACTATGGCTACACCTTC,CASSLTLGEINYGYTF
NA,TRBV5-1,TRBJ1-4,few,TGCGCCAGCGCTTGGGGGACTAATGAAAAACTGTTTTTT,CASAWGTNEKLFF
TRBD1,TRBV11-2,TRBJ1-6,NA,TGTGCCAGCAGCTTAAGCGGGACAGGGCCTTATATTGATGGTTCACCCCTCCACTTT,CASSLSGTGPYIDGSPLHF
NA,TRBV27,TRBJ2-7,NA,TGTGCCAGCAGTTTTGTTCAGGGTCACGAGCAGTACTTC,CASSFVQGHEQYF
NA,TRBV5-1,TRBJ1-4,NA,TGCGCCAGCAGCGTGGAAGGGCATAAAAATGAAAAACTGTTTTTT,CASSVEGHKNEKLFF
TRBD2,TRBV25-1,TRBJ2-7,NA,TGTGCCAGCAAACCAGCGGGAGGAGGACCCTACGAGCAGTACTTC,CASKPAGGGPYEQYF
NA,TRBV19,TRBJ1-2,NA,TGTGCCAGTAGTTTCGTTAAAAACTATGGCTACACCTTC,CASSFVKNYGYTF
TRBD1,TRBV7-8,TRBJ2-5,NA,TGTGCCAGCAGCTACAGGGGGGAGGACCAAGAGACCCAGTACTTC,CASSYRGEDQETQYF
TRBD1,TRBV6-5,TRBJ2-7,NA,TGTGCCAGCAGTCCACCCGGGACAGGGCAGGAGCAGTACTTC,CASSPPGTGQEQYF
NA,TRBV4-1,TRBJ1-2,few,TGCGCCAGCAGCCAAGGTGGCCTGGATGGCTACACCTTC,CASSQGGLDGYTF
NA,TRBV5-6,TRBJ1-3,NA,TGTGCCAGCAGCTCCCCAGGGAGAACTGGAAACACCATATATTTT,CASSSPGRTGNTIYF
NA,TRBV11-2,TRBJ2-5,NA,TGTGCCAGCAGCTCTGGCCGCGAGACCCAGTACTTC,CASSSGRETQYF
NA,TRBV6-1,TRBJ1-2,NA,TGTGCCAGCACCCGAACGCACAGGGACTATGGCTACACCTTC,CASTRTHRDYGYTF
NA,TRBV4-1,TRBJ2-7,NA,TGCGCCAGCAGCCAAGATCGGGGGCGTGCAGGAGAATACGAGCAGTACTTC,CASSQDRGRAGEYEQYF
NA,TRBV7-2,TRBJ2-3,NA,TGTGCCAGCAGCCCGACGAGGTTGTCAGATACGCAGTATTTT,CASSPTRLSDTQYF
NA,TRBV29-1,TRBJ2-2,NA,TGCAGCGTTGATGTCCAGAGAACCGGGGAGCTGTTTTTT,CSVDVQRTGELFF
NA,TRBV19,TRBJ2-3,NA,TGTGCCAGTAGTGTCCAGGGGAAAGATACGCAGTATTTT,CASSVQGKDTQYF
TRBD1,TRBV6-6,TRBJ2-7,once,TGTGCCAGCAGTTACCGGGACAGCACCTACGAGCAGTACTTC,CASSYRDSTYEQYF
NA,TRBV19,TRBJ1-5,NA,TGTGCCAGTAGTACGCGAGAAGGTGGGCCCCAGCATTTT,CASSTREGGPQHF
TRBD1,TRBV19,TRBJ2-7,NA,TGTGCCAGTAGTATCAGTTCAGGGACAGGGGCCTCCTACGAGCAGTACTTC,CASSISSGTGASYEQYF
NA,TRBV7-8,TRBJ1-1,NA,TGTGCCAGCAGCCGAGGGACCCTTGAAGCTTTCTTT,CASSRGTLEAFF
TRBD1,TRBV11-2,TRBJ1-2,NA,TGTGCCAGCAGCCTAACATCAGGGGGCTGGGACTATGGCTACACCTTC,CASSLTSGGWDYGYTF
NA,TRBV6-6,TRBJ1-1,NA,TGTGCCAGCAGTTACAGGGACATAGAAGCTTTCTTT,CASSYRDIEAFF
NA,TRBV9,TRBJ1-2,NA,TGTGCCAGCAGCGTAGATGGAATCTATGGCTACACCTTC,CASSVDGIYGYTF
NA,TRBV5-6,TRBJ1-2,once,TGTGCCACCACGGGCGGGGCAAACGGCTACACCTTC,CATTGGANGYTF